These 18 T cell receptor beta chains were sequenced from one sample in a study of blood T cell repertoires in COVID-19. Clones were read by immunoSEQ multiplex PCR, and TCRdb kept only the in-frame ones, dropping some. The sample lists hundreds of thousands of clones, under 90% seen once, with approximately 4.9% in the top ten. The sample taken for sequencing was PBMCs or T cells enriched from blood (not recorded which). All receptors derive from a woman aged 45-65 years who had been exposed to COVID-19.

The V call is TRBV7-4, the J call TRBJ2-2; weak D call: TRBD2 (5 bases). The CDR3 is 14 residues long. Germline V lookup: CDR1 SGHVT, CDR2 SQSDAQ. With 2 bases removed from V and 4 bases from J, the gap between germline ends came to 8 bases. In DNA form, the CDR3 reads TGTGCCAGCAGCTTACGGGGTTGCACCGGGGAGCTGTTTTTT. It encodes CASSLRGCTGELFF.

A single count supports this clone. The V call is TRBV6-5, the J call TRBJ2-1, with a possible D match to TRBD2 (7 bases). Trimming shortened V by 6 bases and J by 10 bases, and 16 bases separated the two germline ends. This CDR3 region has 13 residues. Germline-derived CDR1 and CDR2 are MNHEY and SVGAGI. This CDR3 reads CASRPVEGGEQFF. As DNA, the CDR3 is TGTGCCAGCAGGCCGGTTGAGGGGGGGGAGCAGTTCTTC.

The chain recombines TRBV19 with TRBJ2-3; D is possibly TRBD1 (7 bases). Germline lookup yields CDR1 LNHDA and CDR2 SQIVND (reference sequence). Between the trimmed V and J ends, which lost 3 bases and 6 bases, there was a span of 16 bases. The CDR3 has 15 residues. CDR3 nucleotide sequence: TGTGCCAGTAGTATCCAGGGGGGTCAAGGGGATACGCAGTATTTT. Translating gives CASSIQGGQGDTQYF.

CDR3 sequence (DNA): TGTGCCAGCACCTCAATGCCCGGGACAGGGCAGTTCTTC. Its protein is CASTSMPGTGQFF. This chain connects TRBV12-3 or TRBV12-4 to TRBJ2-1; 8 bases map to TRBD1. The junction had 11 bases not matched to a gene; V was cut back by 7 bases and J by 12 bases. The CDR3 contains 13 residues.

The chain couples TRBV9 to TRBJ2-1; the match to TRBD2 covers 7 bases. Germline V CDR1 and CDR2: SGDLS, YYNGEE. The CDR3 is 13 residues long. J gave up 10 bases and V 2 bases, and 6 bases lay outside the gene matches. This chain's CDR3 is CASSVGLRAEQFF. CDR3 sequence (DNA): TGTGCCAGCAGCGTGGGACTAAGGGCGGAGCAGTTCTTC.

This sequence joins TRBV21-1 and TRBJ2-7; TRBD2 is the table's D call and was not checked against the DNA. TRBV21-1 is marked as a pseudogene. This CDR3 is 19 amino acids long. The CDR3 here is CASSKTVPSDGGKGREQYF. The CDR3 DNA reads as TGTGCCAGCAGCAAAACAGTCCCCTCGGACGGGGGGAAGGGACGCGAGCAGTACTTC.

For the CDR3, the DNA is TGTGCCAGCAATGGGCTTTACACTGAAGCTTTCTTT. It translates to CASNGLYTEAFF. The J gene is TRBJ1-1, the V gene TRBV28; D is undetermined. This CDR3 has 12 residues. Trimming took 7 bases from V and 3 from J, leaving 9 bases between them. Germline V CDR1 and CDR2: MDHEN, SYDVKM.

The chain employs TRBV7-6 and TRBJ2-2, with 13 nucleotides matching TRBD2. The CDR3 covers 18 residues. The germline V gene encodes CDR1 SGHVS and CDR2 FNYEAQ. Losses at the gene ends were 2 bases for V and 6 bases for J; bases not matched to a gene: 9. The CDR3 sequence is CASSLLTSGGAFPGELFF. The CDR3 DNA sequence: TGTGCCAGCAGCTTACTTACTAGCGGGGGGGCTTTTCCCGGGGAGCTGTTTTTT.

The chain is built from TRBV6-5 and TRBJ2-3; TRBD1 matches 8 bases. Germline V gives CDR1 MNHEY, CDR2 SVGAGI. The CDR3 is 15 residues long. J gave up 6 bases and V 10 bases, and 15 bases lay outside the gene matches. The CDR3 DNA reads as TGTGCCACCTCTAGCAGGGACAGGCCTTTGGATACGCAGTATTTT. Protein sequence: CATSSRDRPLDTQYF.

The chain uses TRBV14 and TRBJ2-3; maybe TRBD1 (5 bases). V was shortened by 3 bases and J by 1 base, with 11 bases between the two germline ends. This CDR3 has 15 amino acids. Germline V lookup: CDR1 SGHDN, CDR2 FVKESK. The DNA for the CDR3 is TGTGCCAGCAGCCATGGACACCTTCGCACAGATACGCAGTATTTT. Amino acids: CASSHGHLRTDTQYF. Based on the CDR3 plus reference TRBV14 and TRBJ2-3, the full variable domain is EAGVTQFPSHSVIEKGQTVTLRCDPISGHDNLYWYRRVMGKEIKFLLHFVKESKQDESGMPNNRFLAERTGGTYSTLKVQPAELEDSGVYFCASSHGHLRTDTQYFGPGTRLTVL.

DNA of the CDR3: TGTGCCAGCAGCTTAGCGACTAGCGGGGGTAACAATGAGCAGTTCTTC. Its protein product is CASSLATSGGNNEQFF. The chain joins TRBV11-3 to TRBJ2-1; 12 bases map to TRBD2. Germline V gives CDR1 SGHNT, CDR2 YENEEA. This CDR3 has 16 residues. V trimming: 1 base; J trimming: 5 bases; junction bases outside the gene matches: 3.

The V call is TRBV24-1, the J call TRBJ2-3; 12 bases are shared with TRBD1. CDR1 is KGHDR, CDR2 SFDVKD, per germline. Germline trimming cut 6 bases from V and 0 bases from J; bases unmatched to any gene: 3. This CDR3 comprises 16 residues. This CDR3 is CATSWGQGASTDTQYF. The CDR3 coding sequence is TGTGCCACCAGTTGGGGACAGGGGGCAAGCACAGATACGCAGTATTTT.

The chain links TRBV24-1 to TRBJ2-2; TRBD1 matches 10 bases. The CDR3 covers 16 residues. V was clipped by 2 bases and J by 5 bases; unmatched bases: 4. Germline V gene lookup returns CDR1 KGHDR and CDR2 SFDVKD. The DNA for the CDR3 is TGTGCCACCAGTGATTCCGGGACAGGGGTAACCGGGGAGCTGTTTTTT. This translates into CATSDSGTGVTGELFF.

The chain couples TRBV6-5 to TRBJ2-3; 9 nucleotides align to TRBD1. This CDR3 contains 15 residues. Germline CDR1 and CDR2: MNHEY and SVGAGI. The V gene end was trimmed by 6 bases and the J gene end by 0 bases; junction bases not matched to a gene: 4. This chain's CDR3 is CASSRDRDSTDTQYF. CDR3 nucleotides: TGTGCCAGCAGCCGGGACAGGGATAGCACAGATACGCAGTATTTT.

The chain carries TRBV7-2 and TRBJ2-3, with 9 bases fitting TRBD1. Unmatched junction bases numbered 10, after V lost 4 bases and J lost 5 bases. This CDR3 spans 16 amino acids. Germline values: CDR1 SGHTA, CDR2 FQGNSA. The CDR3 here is CASSWGGTGSQDTQYF. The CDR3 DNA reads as TGTGCCAGCAGCTGGGGTGGGACAGGGAGCCAAGATACGCAGTATTTT.

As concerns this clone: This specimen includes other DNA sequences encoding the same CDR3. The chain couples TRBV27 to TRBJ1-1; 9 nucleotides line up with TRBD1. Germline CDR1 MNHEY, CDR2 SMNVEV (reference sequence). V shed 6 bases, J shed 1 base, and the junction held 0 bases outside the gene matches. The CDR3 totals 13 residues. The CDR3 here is CASRGQGNTEAFF. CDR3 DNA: TGTGCCAGCAGGGGACAGGGGAACACTGAAGCTTTCTTT.

The CDR3 region has the DNA TGTGCCAGCAGTTTTTGGCGGGATGGACAGCCCCAGCATTTT. Translation gives CASSFWRDGQPQHF. The chain employs TRBV28 and TRBJ1-5; D call uncertain. The CDR3 length is 14 residues. The germline gives CDR1 MDHEN, CDR2 SYDVKM. With 3 bases removed from V and 7 bases from J, the gap between germline ends came to 13 bases.

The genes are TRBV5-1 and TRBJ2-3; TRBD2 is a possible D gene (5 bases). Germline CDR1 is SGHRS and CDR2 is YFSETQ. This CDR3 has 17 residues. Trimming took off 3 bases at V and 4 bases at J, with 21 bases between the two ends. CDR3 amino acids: CASSSTVAAGSSDTQYF. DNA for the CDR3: TGCGCCAGCAGCTCCACCGTAGCCGCGGGCTCATCAGATACGCAGTATTTT.